The 2 T cell receptor beta chains listed next were all sequenced from one sample in a study of CD8+ T cells in alopecia areata. Reverse transcribed after extraction, RNA yielded cDNA as the sequencing template. Libraries were prepared by immunoSEQ multiplex PCR; TCRdb keeps only in-frame clonotypes and omits some of them. The sample shows around 120,000 clones, approximately 60% of them seen only once. The sample consisted of CD4+ T cells sorted from blood. The receptors here all came from a human donor in good health.

The rearrangement uses TRBV5-4 and TRBJ2-1, with 9 positions matching TRBD2. The junction had 7 bases not matched to a gene; V was cut back by 0 bases and J by 0 bases. The CDR3 consists of 18 residues. Germline CDR1 is SGHNT and CDR2 is YYREEE (reference sequence). DNA for the CDR3: TGTGCCAGCAGCTTGGGTCTAAGCGGGGGGTCCTCCTACAATGAGCAGTTCTTC. It translates to CASSLGLSGGSSYNEQFF.

A single count supports this clone. V and J are TRBV7-2 and TRBJ2-1, with a weak D call TRBD1 (5 bases). This CDR3 contains 15 residues. The germline V and J ends were trimmed by 5 bases and 8 bases, with 19 bases remaining between them. The germline gives CDR1 SGHTA, CDR2 FQGNSA. CDR3 in DNA: TGTGCCAGCAGCCAAGAGGCAGGGCTTTATGATGAGCAGTTCTTC. It yields the protein CASSQEAGLYDEQFF.